The clone carrying this T cell receptor beta chain has at least ten counts. Its matching antigen is unknown. The data derive from a study of early T cells in non-severe SARS-CoV-2 infection. Overall study context: Bulk RNA from unsorted whole blood was sequenced; chains were unpaired.

Per the germline V gene, CDR1 is KGHSH and CDR2 is LQKENI. The CDR3 length is 15 residues. V was cut by 0 bases and J by 1 base, with 9 bases left in between. Unique molecular identifiers were affixed to single, distinct cDNA molecules. TCRdb reprocessed the 5' RACE reads with MiXCR, giving one entry per CDR3 protein. Among almost 30,000 distinct CDR3 sequences listed, 5.5% to 6.5% were seen once. General study results and limits: Database matching using VDJdb favored anti-spike CD8 responses, with private and CD4 specificities left missing.

The clonotype comes from an adult who was a healthcare worker with PCR-confirmed SARS-CoV-2 infection or an uninfected control (not recorded which). Sequenced sample: whole blood. The chain recombines TRBV18 with TRBJ2-5, with D maybe TRBD1 (6 bases). The CDR3 loop is CASSPPSGVQETQYF. CDR3 sequence (DNA): TGTGCCAGCTCACCACCATCAGGGGTCCAAGAGACCCAGTACTTC. Full variable domain (outside the CDR3, taken from reference TRBV18 and TRBJ2-5): NAGVMQNPRHLVRRRGQEARLRCSPMKGHSHVYWYRQLPEEGLKFMVYLQKENIIDESGMPKERFSAEFPKEGPSILRIQQVVRGDSAAYFCASSPPSGVQETQYFGPGTRLLVL.